Sequencing of this T cell receptor (beta chain) was carried out in a study of blood T cells in healthy people across ages. The draw of peripheral blood yielded approximately 10 milliliters from each donor. Germline loops: CDR1 SGHTA, CDR2 FQGNSA. CDR3 size: 15 residues. V gave up 1 base and J gave up 10 bases; unmatched junction bases: 8. This clonotype was counted many times. The antigen remains unidentified. Sample-barcoded 5' priming and a J-beta primer mix drove a second PCR of 7 to 11 cycles. A template-switch adaptor with 12 random nucleotides tagged each cDNA molecule. TCRdb processed the 5' RACE reads anew with MiXCR; each CDR3 protein has one entry. Among hundreds of thousands of distinct CDR3 sequences listed, about 30% were seen once. Study outcomes and limitations: The fall in TCR beta diversity per million T cells was roughly linear with age.

This receptor was identified in a woman of 80 years or more in good health. Sequencing was performed on blood. This chain links TRBV7-2 with TRBJ2-4, with 9 bases that match TRBD1. The CDR3 sequence is CASSLERGTGLIQYF. The DNA of the CDR3 is TGTGCCAGCAGCTTAGAGCGAGGGACAGGGCTTATTCAGTACTTC.